This is a list of T cell receptor beta chains from one sample in a study of cytomegalovirus exposure and HLA in healthy donors. Only in-frame clones appear in the TCRdb table, and some are missing; sequencing was by immunoSEQ multiplex PCR. The data show about 160,000 clones, with roughly 70% seen just once and roughly 3% held by the top ten. The sequenced sample consisted of PBMCs. These receptors originate from a woman in her 30s in good health and CMV-seronegative. Each CDR3 is given with its conserved first and last residue. The D gene is left open where the match is weak. A clone size is listed for some rows: how often the clone was seen (once, few, many), or a class if it is expanded.

cdr3_aa | cdr3_nt | d_call | v_call | clone_size | j_call
CASVGTVAYNEQFF | TGTGCCAGCGTCGGGACAGTCGCCTACAATGAGCAGTTCTTC | TRBD1 | TRBV2 | . | TRBJ2-1
CASRGRGADTGELFF | TGTGCCAGCAGAGGCAGGGGGGCGGACACCGGGGAGCTGTTTTTT | . | TRBV2 | . | TRBJ2-2
CASNLQRAGNTIYF | TGTGCCAGCAATTTACAGCGTGCCGGAAACACCATATATTTT | . | TRBV28 | . | TRBJ1-3
CAWSHQVLKETQYF | TGTGCCTGGAGTCACCAGGTTTTGAAGGAGACCCAGTACTTC | . | TRBV30 | . | TRBJ2-5
CASSQRTGRNEKLFF | TGTGCCAGCAGCCAAAGGACAGGACGGAATGAAAAACTGTTTTTT | TRBD1 | TRBV4-2 | . | TRBJ1-4
CASTELAGGPYNEQFF | TGTGCCAGTACCGAACTAGCGGGGGGGCCCTACAATGAGCAGTTCTTC | TRBD2 | TRBV19 | . | TRBJ2-1
CASSLRDNPSGTDTQYF | TGTGCCAGCAGCTTGCGGGACAACCCTTCAGGCACAGATACGCAGTATTTT | . | TRBV5-6 | . | TRBJ2-3
CASSSQTSLHEQYF | TGTGCCAGCAGCTCGCAGACTAGCCTCCACGAGCAGTACTTC | TRBD2 | TRBV5-4 | . | TRBJ2-7
CASSLGHHTEAFF | TGTGCCAGCAGTTTGGGGCACCACACTGAAGCCTTCTTT | . | TRBV28 | . | TRBJ1-1
CASSPQGTGELFF | TGTGCCAGCAGCCCACAGGGAACCGGGGAGCTGTTTTTT | . | TRBV7-9 | once | TRBJ2-2
CASSFAQVYEQYF | TGTGCCAGCAGCTTCGCACAGGTCTACGAGCAGTACTTC | . | TRBV7-2 | . | TRBJ2-7
CASSLVAGAGELFF | TGTGCCAGCAGCTTAGTCGCTGGAGCCGGGGAGCTGTTTTTT | . | TRBV7-9 | once | TRBJ2-2
CASSFSFGTGHAGELFF | TGTGCCAGCAGCTTCTCATTTGGGACAGGTCACGCCGGGGAGCTGTTTTTT | TRBD1 | TRBV11-3 | . | TRBJ2-2